This entry concerns a single T cell receptor beta chain. This sample is part of a study of blood T cell repertoires in COVID-19. For the study at large: Collection of acute and convalescent COVID-19 samples took place in the United States, Italy and Spain. The analysed material was cDNA or gDNA that came from T cells, B-cell-depleted T cells, or PBMCs.

Original analysis: By means of reference gene primer amplification, nucleated cell counts were estimated. Generated by immunoSEQ multiplex PCR, the TCRdb table keeps only in-frame clones and is missing some. The V and J calls and clone size were taken over from that table, and D and trimming were inferred from the DNA. There are some 170,000 clones in the sample; roughly 87% occur only once, and 1.5% to 2% lies in the top ten. Input material: peripheral blood. This sequence was found in a woman aged 50 to 65 with acute or convalescent COVID-19.

The CDR3 DNA follows: TGTGCCAGCAGTTCCCTTTGGGACAGGACTATAGAATGGAATGGCTACACCTTC. Translation gives CASSSLWDRTIEWNGYTF. The rearrangement links TRBV27 to TRBJ1-2; TRBD1 matches at 8 bases. The CDR3 is 18 residues long. Germline V gene data show CDR1 as MNHEY and CDR2 as SMNVEV (reference sequence). Unmatched junction bases numbered 19, after V lost 4 bases and J lost 6 bases.